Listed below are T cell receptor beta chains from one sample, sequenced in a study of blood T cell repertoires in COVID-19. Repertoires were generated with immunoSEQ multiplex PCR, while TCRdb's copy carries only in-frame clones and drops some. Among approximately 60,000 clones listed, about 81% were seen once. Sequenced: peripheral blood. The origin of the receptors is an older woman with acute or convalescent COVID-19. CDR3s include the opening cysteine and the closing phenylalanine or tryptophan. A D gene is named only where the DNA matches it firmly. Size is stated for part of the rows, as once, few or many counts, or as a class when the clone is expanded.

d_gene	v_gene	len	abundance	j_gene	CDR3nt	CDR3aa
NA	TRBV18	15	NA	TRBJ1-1	TGTGCCAGCTCACCCCTCCTTGAGATGAACACTGAAGCTTTCTTT	CASSPLLEMNTEAFF
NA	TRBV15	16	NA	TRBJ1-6	TGTGCCACCAGCCCAAGCCCCCGACAGGAGAATTCACCCCTCCACTTT	CATSPSPRQENSPLHF
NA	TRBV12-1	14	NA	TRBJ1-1	TGTGCCAGCAGCTTTGATGAGGGGGCCACTGAAGCTTTCTTT	CASSFDEGATEAFF
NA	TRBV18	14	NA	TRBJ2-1	TGTGCCAGCTCACCTAAGGGGATCAACAATGAGCAGTTCTTC	CASSPKGINNEQFF
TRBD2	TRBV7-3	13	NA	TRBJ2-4	TGTGCCAGCAGCTTAACGTCGGGAGGCATTCAGTACTTC	CASSLTSGGIQYF
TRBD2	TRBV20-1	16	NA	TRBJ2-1	TGCAGTGCTAGTTGGGATGCGGGGGGGCCCTACAATGAGCAGTTCTTC	CSASWDAGGPYNEQFF
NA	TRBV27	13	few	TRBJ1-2	TGTGCCAGCAGTTTAAGCCCAAACTATGGCTACACCTTC	CASSLSPNYGYTF
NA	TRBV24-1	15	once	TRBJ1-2	TGTGCCACCAGTGACGAGGGGACGGAGGGATATGGCTACACCTTC	CATSDEGTEGYGYTF
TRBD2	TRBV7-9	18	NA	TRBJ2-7	TGTGCCAGCAGCTTAGTGGCGCTAGCGGGGAGAAGCTCCTACGAGCAGTACTTC	CASSLVALAGRSSYEQYF
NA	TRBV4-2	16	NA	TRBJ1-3	TGTGCCAGCAGCCAAGATCTGGGAGACTCTGGAAACACCATATATTTT	CASSQDLGDSGNTIYF
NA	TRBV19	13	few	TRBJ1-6	TGTGCCAGTAGTTTGGCAGGCCTGGTGCCCCTCCACTTT	CASSLAGLVPLHF
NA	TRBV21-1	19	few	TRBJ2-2	TGTGCCAGCAGCAACATCGGAAGGTTAGGTACGGAGGGCACCGGGGAGCTGTTTTTT	CASSNIGRLGTEGTGELFF
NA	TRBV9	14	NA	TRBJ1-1	TGTGCCAGCAGCGTAGGGCAGTTGAACACTGAAGCTTTCTTT	CASSVGQLNTEAFF
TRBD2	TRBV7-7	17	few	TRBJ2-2	TGTGCCAGCAGCTCTTACGATGGACTAGCGGGGTCCGGGGAGCTGTTTTTT	CASSSYDGLAGSGELFF
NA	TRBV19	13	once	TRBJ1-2	TGTGCCAGTAGTCCGCAGGGGCGAGATGGCTACACCTTC	CASSPQGRDGYTF
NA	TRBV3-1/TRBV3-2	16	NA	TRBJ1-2	TGTGCCAGCAGCCAGGCTCCAGGGGCAGGTGGTGGTGGCTACACCTTC	CASSQAPGAGGGGYTF
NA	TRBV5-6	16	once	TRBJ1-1	TGTGCCAGCAGTCGGTCCACACTAACGGTGAACACTGAAGCTTTCTTT	CASSRSTLTVNTEAFF
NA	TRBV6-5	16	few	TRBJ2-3	TGTGCCAGCAGTTACGGTTTCGGGACTAGCACAGATACGCAGTATTTT	CASSYGFGTSTDTQYF
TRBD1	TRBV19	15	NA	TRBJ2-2	TGTGCCAGTCGACAGGGGCTGGGGAACACCGGGGAGCTGTTTTTT	CASRQGLGNTGELFF
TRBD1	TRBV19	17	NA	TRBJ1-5	TGTGCCAGTAGTATAGTTCCGGGACAGGGGAGGAATCAGCCCCAGCATTTT	CASSIVPGQGRNQPQHF
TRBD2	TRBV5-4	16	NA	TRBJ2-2	TGTGCCAGCAGCAACAAAACCCAGGGAGGGGCCGGGGAGCTGTTTTTT	CASSNKTQGGAGELFF
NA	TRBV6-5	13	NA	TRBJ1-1	TGTGCCAGCAGTTACTCGGGTGGGGCGGAAGCTTTCTTT	CASSYSGGAEAFF
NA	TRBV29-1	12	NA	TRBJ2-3	TGCAGCGTTGCGTTAAGCACAGATACGCAGTATTTT	CSVALSTDTQYF
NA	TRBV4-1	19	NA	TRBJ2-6	TGCGCCAGCAGCCATCGGGCGGTGGGGCTTGGGACTGGGGCCAACGTCCTGACTTTC	CASSHRAVGLGTGANVLTF
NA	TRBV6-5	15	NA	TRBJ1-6	TGTGCCAGCACTCAATTGACAGGCCCAGAGTCACCCCTCCACTTT	CASTQLTGPESPLHF
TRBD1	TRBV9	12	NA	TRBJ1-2	TGTGCCAGCAGCCTACAGGGGGCCGGCTACACCTTC	CASSLQGAGYTF
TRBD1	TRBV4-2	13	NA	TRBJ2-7	TGTGCCAGCAGCTCTGACAGGGCCTACGAGCAGTACTTC	CASSSDRAYEQYF
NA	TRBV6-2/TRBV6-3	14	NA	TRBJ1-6	TGTGCCAGCAGTTACACAGGAATCAGTTCACCCCTCCACTTT	CASSYTGISSPLHF
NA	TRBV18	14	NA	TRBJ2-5	TGTGCCAGCTCACCACGTGAGGCCCAAGAGACCCAGTACTTC	CASSPREAQETQYF
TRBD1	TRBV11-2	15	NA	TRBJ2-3	TGTGCCAGCAGCCGTGACAGGGGGCGAGTAGATACGCAGTATTTT	CASSRDRGRVDTQYF
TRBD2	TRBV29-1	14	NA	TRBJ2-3	TGCAGCATCCGCAGTAGCGGGGGCACAGATACGCAGTATTTT	CSIRSSGGTDTQYF
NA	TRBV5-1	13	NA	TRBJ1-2	TGCGCCAGCAGCTTGGGCGGTGAGCGTGGCTACACCTTC	CASSLGGERGYTF
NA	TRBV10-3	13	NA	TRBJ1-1	TGTGCCACCGAAAACAGACAGAACACTGAAGCTTTCTTT	CATENRQNTEAFF
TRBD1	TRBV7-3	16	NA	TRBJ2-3	TGTGCCAGCAGCCGGGGCGACAGGGGGTTTACAGATACGCAGTATTTT	CASSRGDRGFTDTQYF
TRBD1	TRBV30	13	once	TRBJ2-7	TGTGCCTGGAGCCGGGACAGGGTCTACGAGCAGTACTTC	CAWSRDRVYEQYF
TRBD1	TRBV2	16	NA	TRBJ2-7	TGTGCCAGCAGTGAACTTTGGACAGGGTGGAACTACGAGCAGTACTTC	CASSELWTGWNYEQYF
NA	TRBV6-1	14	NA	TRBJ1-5	TGTGCCAGCAGTGAATTCAGGGATAATCAGCCCCAGCATTTT	CASSEFRDNQPQHF